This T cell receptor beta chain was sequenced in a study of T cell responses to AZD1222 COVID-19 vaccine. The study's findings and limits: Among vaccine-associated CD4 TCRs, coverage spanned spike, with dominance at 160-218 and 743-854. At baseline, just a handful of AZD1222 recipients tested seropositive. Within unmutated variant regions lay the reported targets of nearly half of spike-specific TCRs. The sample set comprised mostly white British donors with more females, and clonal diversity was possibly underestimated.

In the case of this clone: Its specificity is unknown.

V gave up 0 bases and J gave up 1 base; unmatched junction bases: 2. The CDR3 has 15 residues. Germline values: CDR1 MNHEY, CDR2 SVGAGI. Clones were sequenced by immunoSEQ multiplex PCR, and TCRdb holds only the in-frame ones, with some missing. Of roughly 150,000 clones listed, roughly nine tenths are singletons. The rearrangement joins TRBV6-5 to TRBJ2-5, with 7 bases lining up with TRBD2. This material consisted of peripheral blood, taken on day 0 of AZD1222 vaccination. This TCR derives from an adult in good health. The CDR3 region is CASSYSGGSQETQYF. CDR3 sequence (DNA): TGTGCCAGCAGTTACTCCGGCGGGAGCCAAGAGACCCAGTACTTC.